This TCR beta chain was recorded in a study of response to subunit inactivated influenza vaccine. Whole-study findings and limits: Each seasonal flu vaccination may recruit only limited new T cells, authors suggested.

TCRdb re-analysed the RT-PCR reads in MiXCR, keeping a single row per CDR3 protein. The sample has hundreds of thousands of distinct CDR3 sequences; about 20% are singletons. Remarks on this clonotype: Its antigen remains unidentified.

With V trimmed by 4 bases and J by 0 bases, 6 bases remained unmatched. CDR1 and CDR2 (germline): SGHAT, FQNNGV. The CDR3 is 16 amino acids. The rearrangement joins TRBV11-2 to TRBJ2-7; TRBD2 matches 10 bases. The input for sequencing was PBMCs from blood, taken about 20 months after vaccination. The receptor comes from a man between 45 and 75 years old who received an inactivated influenza vaccine. CDR3: CASSSSGLASSYEQYF. The CDR3 nucleotides read TGTGCCAGCAGCTCATCGGGACTAGCGAGCTCCTACGAGCAGTACTTC.